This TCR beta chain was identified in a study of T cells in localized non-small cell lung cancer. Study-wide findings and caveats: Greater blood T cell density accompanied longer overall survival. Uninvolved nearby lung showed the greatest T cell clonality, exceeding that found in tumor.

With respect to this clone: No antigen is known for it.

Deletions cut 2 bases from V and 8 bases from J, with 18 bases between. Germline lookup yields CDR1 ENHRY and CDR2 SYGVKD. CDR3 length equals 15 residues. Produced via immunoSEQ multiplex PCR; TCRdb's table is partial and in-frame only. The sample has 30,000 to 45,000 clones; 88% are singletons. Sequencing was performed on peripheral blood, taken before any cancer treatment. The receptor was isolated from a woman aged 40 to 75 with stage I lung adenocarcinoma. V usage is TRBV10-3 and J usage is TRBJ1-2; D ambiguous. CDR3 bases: TGTGCCATCAGTGAGAGAGTAAGGGAATCAAGGGGCTACACCTTC. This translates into CAISERVRESRGYTF.